Listed here is a single T cell receptor beta chain. Antigen: not known. The sample belongs to a study of cytomegalovirus exposure and HLA in healthy donors. Study conclusions and caveats: Further analysis was carried out later, and it showed several of the most significant clusters appearing linked to common viral pathogens. In vitro checks showed that a few CMV-associated chains really do target CMV antigens.

Primers for the PCR totalled 60 Vbeta and 13 Jbeta. Libraries were prepared by immunoSEQ multiplex PCR; TCRdb keeps only in-frame clonotypes and omits some of them. The sample records about 64,000 clones, less than 90% being singletons. Nominal health characterized the donors when sampled, though unrecorded immune exposures were likely. The CDR3 totals 14 residues. Germline CDR1 is LNHDA and CDR2 is SQIVND (reference sequence). The junction had 9 bases not matched to a gene; V was cut back by 5 bases and J by 9 bases. The sample was PBMCs. The chain couples TRBV19 to TRBJ2-1; TRBD2 aligns across 8 bases. The source of this sequence is a female donor in good health and CMV-seronegative. The CDR3 coding sequence is TGTGCCAGTAGTTTAAGACTAGCGTCATCTGAGCAGTTCTTC. Protein product: CASSLRLASSEQFF.